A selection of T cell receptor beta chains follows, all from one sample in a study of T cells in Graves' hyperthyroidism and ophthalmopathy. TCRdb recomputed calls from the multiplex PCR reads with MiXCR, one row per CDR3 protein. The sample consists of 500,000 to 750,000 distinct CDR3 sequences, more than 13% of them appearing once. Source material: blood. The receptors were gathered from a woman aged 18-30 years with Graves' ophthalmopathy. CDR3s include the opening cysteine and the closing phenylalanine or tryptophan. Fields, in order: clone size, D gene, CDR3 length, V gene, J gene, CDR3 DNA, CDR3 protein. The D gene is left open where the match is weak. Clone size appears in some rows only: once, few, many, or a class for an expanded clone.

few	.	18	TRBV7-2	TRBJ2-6	TGTGCCAGCAGCTTAGCGTTATTTGGGTTCTCTGGGGCCAACGTCCTGACTTTC	CASSLALFGFSGANVLTF
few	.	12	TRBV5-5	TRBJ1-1	TGTGCCAGCAGCCGAGGGGGACTTGAAGCTTTCTTT	CASSRGGLEAFF
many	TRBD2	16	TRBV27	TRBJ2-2	TGTGCCAGCAGTTTCGGGCTAGCGGGAGTGGCCGGGGAGCTGTTTTTT	CASSFGLAGVAGELFF
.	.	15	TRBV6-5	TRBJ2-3	TGTGCCAGCAGTTACTCGTTCGATAGCACAGATACGCAGTATTTT	CASSYSFDSTDTQYF
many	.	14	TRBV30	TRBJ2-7	TGTGCCTGCAAGCACGCGGGTAGAACGGGTGAGCAGTACTTC	CACKHAGRTGEQYF
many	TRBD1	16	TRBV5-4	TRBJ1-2	TGTGCCAGCAGCCTCCCGGGACAGCTAAGGGTGTGGGGCTACACCTTC	CASSLPGQLRVWGYTF
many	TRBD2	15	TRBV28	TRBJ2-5	TGTGCCAGCAGTTTACGTTTAGCGGGACAAGAGACCCAGTACTTC	CASSLRLAGQETQYF
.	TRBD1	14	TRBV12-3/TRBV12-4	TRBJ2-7	TGTGCCAGCAGTGCAGTGGGGACAGCCTACGAGCAGTACTTC	CASSAVGTAYEQYF
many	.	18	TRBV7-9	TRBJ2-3	TGTGCCAGCAGCTTAGGGGAATCGGGAGTTCCCCGCACAGATACGCAGTATTTT	CASSLGESGVPRTDTQYF
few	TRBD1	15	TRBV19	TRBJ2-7	TGTGCCAGTAAAACAAGAGGGACAGGGTCCTACGAGCAGTACTTC	CASKTRGTGSYEQYF
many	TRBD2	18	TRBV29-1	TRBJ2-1	TGCAGCGTTGGAAATATTTACCGAATTAGCGGGAGGATCGATGAGCAGTTCTTC	CSVGNIYRISGRIDEQFF
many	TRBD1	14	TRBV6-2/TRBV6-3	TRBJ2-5	TGTGCCAGCAGTTCCCGGACAGGGGTGGAGACCCAGTACTTC	CASSSRTGVETQYF
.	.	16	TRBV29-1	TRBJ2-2	TGCAGCGTTGCCCCTCCCGGGACTCCGAACACCGGGGAGCCGTTTTTT	CSVAPPGTPNTGEPFF
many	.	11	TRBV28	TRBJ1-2	TGTGCCAGCAGTTCCCTTCTCGGCTACACCTTC	CASSSLLGYTF
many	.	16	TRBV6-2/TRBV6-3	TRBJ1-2	TGTGCCAGCAGTTACTCGAAGGGCCGAGGGGAGTATGGCTACACCTTC	CASSYSKGRGEYGYTF
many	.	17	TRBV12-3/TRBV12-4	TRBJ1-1	TGTGCCAGCACCCCCGCGCGGTGGGGTACTTCGTACACTGAAGCTTTCTTT	CASTPARWGTSYTEAFF